This T cell receptor beta chain was sequenced for a study of cytomegalovirus exposure and HLA in healthy donors. On the study more broadly: Early release data held 85 million to 95 million unique TCRs from HLA-typed donors. Clustering assigned approximately 79% of the approximately 400 genotyped donors to the Caucasian-associated ancestry cluster. Study results and caveats: A later analysis linked 15,000 to 20,000 TCR beta sequences to HLA alleles at 0.05 false discovery rate.

PCR involved 60 Vbeta and 13 Jbeta primers. The data were produced by immunoSEQ multiplex PCR, yet TCRdb's version contains in-frame clones alone and is incomplete. In the table there are 120,000 to 150,000 clones, 50% to 75% of which are singletons. Donors in the study were healthy people who gave bone marrow. Notes on this clone: Its antigen is still unknown.

Material for sequencing was PBMCs. The TCR originated in a woman aged 25 to 45 in good health and CMV-seropositive.

The CDR3 coding sequence is TGTGCCAGCAGTGAAACGGGTCCACCCCTCCACTTT. This translates into CASSETGPPLHF. V gene TRBV6-1 combines with J gene TRBJ1-6; D not certain. The length of the CDR3 is 12 residues. The V and J ends lost 2 bases and 11 bases respectively, with 7 bases between them. Per germline, CDR1 MNHNS and CDR2 SASEGT.